This T cell receptor beta chain was captured by sequencing in a study of T-cell memory formation after mild COVID-19. V was cut by 4 bases and J by 7 bases, with 14 bases left in between. The CDR3 runs 14 residues. Germline V CDR1 and CDR2: MNHEY, SMNVEV (reference sequence). From the 5' RACE reads, TCRdb called clonotypes with MiXCR, one entry per CDR3 protein. The profile covers about 110,000 distinct CDR3 sequences, with 18% appearing a single time and approximately 5.5% taken by the ten largest. This clonotype was obtained from a man younger than 35 who had mild COVID-19 (a few samples of this study predate the infection). Cell type and time point are not known. The rearrangement joins TRBV27 to TRBJ1-5; D gene uncertain. Source material: PBMCs or a T cell subset sorted from them (not recorded which). This chain's CDR3 is CASSSGSGGQPQHF. The CDR3 nucleotides are TGTGCCAGCAGTTCGGGGTCCGGAGGACAGCCCCAGCATTTT.